Listed here are 17 T cell receptor beta chains from one sample, sequenced in a study of cytomegalovirus exposure and HLA in healthy donors. Use of 60 Vbeta and 13 Jbeta primers characterized the PCR. Libraries were prepared by immunoSEQ multiplex PCR; TCRdb keeps only in-frame clonotypes and omits some of them. The sample yields some 200,000 clones, over 65% seen once. Material: PBMCs. These receptors all come from a young man in good health and CMV-seronegative.

This chain links TRBV12-5 with TRBJ1-5, with 12 nucleotides matching TRBD1. V was pared by 6 bases and J by 2 bases, with 11 bases of the junction left unmatched. Germline CDR1 LGHNT, CDR2 FRNRAP. The CDR3 spans 18 residues. This CDR3 is CASGRGTGGAKGNQPQHF. CDR3 DNA: TGTGCTAGTGGCCGAGGGACAGGGGGCGCGAAGGGCAATCAGCCCCAGCATTTT.

With regard to this clone: This CDR3 fails to terminate in the conserved phenylalanine or tryptophan, so it likely reflects a read error. The chain recombines TRBV11-1 with TRBJ2-7, with TRBD1 matching 7 bases. V was pared by 5 bases and J by 4 bases, with 11 bases of the junction left unmatched. Germline lookup yields CDR1 SGHAT and CDR2 FQDESV (reference sequence). The CDR3 consists of 15 residues. CDR3 sequence: CASSRRRGRGYEQYL. CDR3 coding DNA: TGTGCCAGCAGCCGGCGCCGGGGCAGGGGGTACGAGCAGTACCTC.

The table lists this clone with a few counts. CDR3 bases: TGTGCCTGGAGTGGACAGGGCAATCAGCCCCAGCATTTT. Translating it yields CAWSGQGNQPQHF. The chain is built from TRBV30 and TRBJ1-5; D is possibly TRBD1 (6 bases). With 1 base removed from V and 2 bases from J, the gap between germline ends came to 6 bases. Germline CDR1 GTSNPN, CDR2 SVGIG (reference sequence). The CDR3 loop spans 13 amino acids.

This chain joins TRBV10-3 and TRBJ2-4, with D perhaps matching TRBD2 (5 bases). Germline V CDR1 and CDR2: ENHRY, SYGVKD. V was shortened by 6 bases and J by 8 bases, with 14 bases between the two germline ends. The CDR3 runs to 13 residues. The CDR3 sequence: CAIRNREGDIQYF. CDR3 sequence (DNA): TGTGCCATCAGGAACCGGGAAGGTGACATTCAGTACTTC.

This clone appeared a single time. The CDR3 sequence: CASSFGQGGDEQYF. CDR3 coding DNA: TGTGCCAGCAGCTTCGGACAGGGAGGGGACGAGCAGTACTTC. The chain couples TRBV7-8 to TRBJ2-7; possible D gene TRBD1, 8 bases. The V gene's germline CDR1 is SGHVS and CDR2 FQNEAQ. Trimming took off 3 bases at V and 5 bases at J, with 14 bases between the two ends. The CDR3 extends over 14 amino acids.

J is TRBJ1-4 and V is TRBV12-2; TRBD1, the table's D call, lacks a check against the DNA. TRBV12-2 is a listed pseudogene. CDR3 length: 14 residues. Here the CDR3 DNA reads TGTGCAAGTCGCTTAGGGCCGACTAATGAAAAACTGTTTTTT. Residues: CASRLGPTNEKLFF.

The rearrangement joins TRBV2 to TRBJ2-5; 7 nucleotides align to TRBD2. The V gene's germline CDR1 is SNHLY and CDR2 FYNNEI. The CDR3 extends over 15 amino acids. V gave up 3 bases and J gave up 5 bases; unmatched junction bases: 9. The CDR3 here is CASSEERREGETQYF. As DNA, the CDR3 is TGTGCCAGCAGTGAGGAGCGTAGGGAGGGCGAGACCCAGTACTTC.

This clone was picked up a small number of times. The genes are TRBV7-2 and TRBJ2-2; possible D gene TRBD2, 6 bases. Germline CDR1 SGHTA, CDR2 FQGNSA. Trimming removed 5 bases from V and 4 bases from J, with 23 bases in between. The CDR3 is made up of 18 amino acids. CDR3 nucleotides: TGTGCCAGCAGCCCACCTCCACTCCGACTAGGCGGCACCGGGGAGCTGTTTTTT. Encoded protein: CASSPPPLRLGGTGELFF.

This clone was seen only a few times. V and J are TRBV10-2 and TRBJ1-2; D is unresolved. Trimming pared 6 bases from V and 6 bases from J, leaving 14 bases between. This CDR3 is built from 13 residues. Germline assignment: CDR1 WSHSY and CDR2 SAAADI. The CDR3 loop reads CASRGLVLDGYTF. CDR3 bases: TGCGCCAGCAGGGGCTTGGTCCTGGATGGCTACACCTTC.

The CDR3 DNA reads as TGTGCCAGCAGTGCACAGGGCTCTGTGGTAGCTTTCTTT. Amino acids: CASSAQGSVVAFF. The rearrangement uses TRBV25-1 and TRBJ1-1; weak D call: TRBD1 (6 bases). V shed 4 bases and J shed 10 bases, with 16 bases lying between them. This CDR3 has 13 residues. Germline V CDR1 and CDR2: MGHDK, SYGVNS. The full variable domain, with the rest looked up from reference TRBV25-1 and TRBJ1-1, is EADIYQTPRYLVIGTGKKITLECSQTMGHDKMYWYQQDPGMELHLIHYSYGVNSTEKGDLSSESTVSRIRTEHFPLTLESARPSHTSQYLCASSAQGSVVAFFGQGTRLTVV.

V is TRBV7-9 and J is TRBJ2-5, with D perhaps matching TRBD2 (5 bases). This CDR3 is built from 13 residues. V lost 4 bases to trimming and J lost 1 base, with 7 bases between them. Per the germline V gene, CDR1 is SEHNR and CDR2 is FQNEAQ (reference sequence). The CDR3 reads CASSSSGQETQYF. The CDR3 nucleotides are TGTGCCAGCAGCTCAAGCGGCCAAGAGACCCAGTACTTC.

The V and J genes are TRBV5-6 and TRBJ1-2; possible D gene TRBD1, 6 bases. The V gene lost 5 bases and the J gene lost 2 bases, with 10 bases spanning the gap. CDR1 and CDR2 (germline): SGHDT, YYEEEE. CDR3 size: 13 residues. CDR3 sequence (DNA): TGTGCCAGCAGACTACAGGGAAACTATGGCTACACCTTC. Encoded protein: CASRLQGNYGYTF.

This chain connects TRBV30 to TRBJ2-1; 9 bases line up with TRBD2. Germline CDR1 GTSNPN, CDR2 SVGIG (reference sequence). The CDR3 runs to 15 residues. Trimming took 5 bases from V and 12 from J; bases not matched to a gene: 17. The CDR3 DNA is TGTGCCTGGCGCACCCAGGGGACTAGCTCCCAAGGGCAGTTCTTC. It translates to CAWRTQGTSSQGQFF.

The V and J genes are TRBV30 and TRBJ1-1; D gene unclear. Germline CDR1 reads GTSNPN; CDR2 reads SVGIG (reference sequence). Trimming stripped 2 bases from V and 2 bases from J, with 9 bases between. The CDR3 is made up of 13 amino acids. Here the CDR3 reads CAWSYSYNTEAFF. CDR3 in DNA: TGTGCCTGGAGTTACAGCTATAACACTGAAGCTTTCTTT.

This chain connects TRBV7-9 to TRBJ1-1; 7 bases align to TRBD1. The CDR3 loop spans 14 amino acids. The J segment lost 0 bases and the V segment lost 5 bases, leaving 3 bases of the junction unmatched. Germline lookup yields CDR1 SEHNR and CDR2 FQNEAQ (reference sequence). CDR3 sequence (DNA): TGTGCCAGCAGCCGCCAGGGGGTGAACACTGAAGCTTTCTTT. Encoded protein: CASSRQGVNTEAFF.

The rearrangement uses TRBV6-6 and TRBJ1-2; D is possibly TRBD1 (6 bases). The CDR3 has 14 amino acids. Trimming cost V 7 bases and J 8 bases, with 20 bases left between them. The germline gives CDR1 MNHNY, CDR2 SVGAGI (reference sequence). The CDR3 loop is CASIMDSLDYGYTF. Here the CDR3 DNA reads TGTGCCAGCATCATGGACAGCCTGGATTACGGCTACACCTTC.

This clone came up a few times. This chain joins TRBV27 and TRBJ2-5; the match to TRBD2 covers 12 bases. Germline CDR1 and CDR2: MNHEY and SMNVEV (reference sequence). V shed 3 bases and J 11 bases; nucleotides not matched to a gene: 10. This CDR3 is 15 amino acids long. CDR3 residues: CASSFLTSGRGVQYF. CDR3 DNA sequence: TGTGCCAGCAGTTTTTTGACTAGCGGGAGAGGGGTGCAGTACTTC.